The subject of this entry is one T cell receptor (beta chain). Antigen: not known. This sample was taken from a study of OX40 agonist ivuxolimab in advanced cancers. Study-level information: Ivuxolimab doses were 0.01, 0.1, 0.3, 1.5, 3 or 10 mg/kg every 2 weeks. It was permissible to have had prior anti-PD-1, anti-PD-L1 or anti-CTLA-4 therapy, and around 40% had some. Study-level results: In general, CD8+ T cells held more expanded clones than CD4+ did, on average. Low levels of normalized T-cell clonal expansion also appeared in some nonresponders.

CDR1 and CDR2 from the germline V gene are MDHEN and SYDVKM. There are 14 residues in the CDR3. V dropped 6 bases and J dropped 1 base, with 13 bases sitting between them. TCRdb's table, derived via immunoSEQ multiplex PCR, lists solely in-frame clones and lacks some. This sample has around 89,000 clones, with about nine tenths found just once. V and J are TRBV28 and TRBJ2-7; D unclear. Sequenced material: CD4+ or CD8+ T cells sorted from blood, taken in a trial of the OX40 agonist ivuxolimab. This TCR came from an adult with an advanced solid tumor such as melanoma, head and neck, liver or kidney cancer. The CDR3 loop is CASSLSALSYEQYF. The CDR3 nucleotides read TGTGCCAGCAGCCTTTCGGCCCTATCCTACGAGCAGTACTTC.